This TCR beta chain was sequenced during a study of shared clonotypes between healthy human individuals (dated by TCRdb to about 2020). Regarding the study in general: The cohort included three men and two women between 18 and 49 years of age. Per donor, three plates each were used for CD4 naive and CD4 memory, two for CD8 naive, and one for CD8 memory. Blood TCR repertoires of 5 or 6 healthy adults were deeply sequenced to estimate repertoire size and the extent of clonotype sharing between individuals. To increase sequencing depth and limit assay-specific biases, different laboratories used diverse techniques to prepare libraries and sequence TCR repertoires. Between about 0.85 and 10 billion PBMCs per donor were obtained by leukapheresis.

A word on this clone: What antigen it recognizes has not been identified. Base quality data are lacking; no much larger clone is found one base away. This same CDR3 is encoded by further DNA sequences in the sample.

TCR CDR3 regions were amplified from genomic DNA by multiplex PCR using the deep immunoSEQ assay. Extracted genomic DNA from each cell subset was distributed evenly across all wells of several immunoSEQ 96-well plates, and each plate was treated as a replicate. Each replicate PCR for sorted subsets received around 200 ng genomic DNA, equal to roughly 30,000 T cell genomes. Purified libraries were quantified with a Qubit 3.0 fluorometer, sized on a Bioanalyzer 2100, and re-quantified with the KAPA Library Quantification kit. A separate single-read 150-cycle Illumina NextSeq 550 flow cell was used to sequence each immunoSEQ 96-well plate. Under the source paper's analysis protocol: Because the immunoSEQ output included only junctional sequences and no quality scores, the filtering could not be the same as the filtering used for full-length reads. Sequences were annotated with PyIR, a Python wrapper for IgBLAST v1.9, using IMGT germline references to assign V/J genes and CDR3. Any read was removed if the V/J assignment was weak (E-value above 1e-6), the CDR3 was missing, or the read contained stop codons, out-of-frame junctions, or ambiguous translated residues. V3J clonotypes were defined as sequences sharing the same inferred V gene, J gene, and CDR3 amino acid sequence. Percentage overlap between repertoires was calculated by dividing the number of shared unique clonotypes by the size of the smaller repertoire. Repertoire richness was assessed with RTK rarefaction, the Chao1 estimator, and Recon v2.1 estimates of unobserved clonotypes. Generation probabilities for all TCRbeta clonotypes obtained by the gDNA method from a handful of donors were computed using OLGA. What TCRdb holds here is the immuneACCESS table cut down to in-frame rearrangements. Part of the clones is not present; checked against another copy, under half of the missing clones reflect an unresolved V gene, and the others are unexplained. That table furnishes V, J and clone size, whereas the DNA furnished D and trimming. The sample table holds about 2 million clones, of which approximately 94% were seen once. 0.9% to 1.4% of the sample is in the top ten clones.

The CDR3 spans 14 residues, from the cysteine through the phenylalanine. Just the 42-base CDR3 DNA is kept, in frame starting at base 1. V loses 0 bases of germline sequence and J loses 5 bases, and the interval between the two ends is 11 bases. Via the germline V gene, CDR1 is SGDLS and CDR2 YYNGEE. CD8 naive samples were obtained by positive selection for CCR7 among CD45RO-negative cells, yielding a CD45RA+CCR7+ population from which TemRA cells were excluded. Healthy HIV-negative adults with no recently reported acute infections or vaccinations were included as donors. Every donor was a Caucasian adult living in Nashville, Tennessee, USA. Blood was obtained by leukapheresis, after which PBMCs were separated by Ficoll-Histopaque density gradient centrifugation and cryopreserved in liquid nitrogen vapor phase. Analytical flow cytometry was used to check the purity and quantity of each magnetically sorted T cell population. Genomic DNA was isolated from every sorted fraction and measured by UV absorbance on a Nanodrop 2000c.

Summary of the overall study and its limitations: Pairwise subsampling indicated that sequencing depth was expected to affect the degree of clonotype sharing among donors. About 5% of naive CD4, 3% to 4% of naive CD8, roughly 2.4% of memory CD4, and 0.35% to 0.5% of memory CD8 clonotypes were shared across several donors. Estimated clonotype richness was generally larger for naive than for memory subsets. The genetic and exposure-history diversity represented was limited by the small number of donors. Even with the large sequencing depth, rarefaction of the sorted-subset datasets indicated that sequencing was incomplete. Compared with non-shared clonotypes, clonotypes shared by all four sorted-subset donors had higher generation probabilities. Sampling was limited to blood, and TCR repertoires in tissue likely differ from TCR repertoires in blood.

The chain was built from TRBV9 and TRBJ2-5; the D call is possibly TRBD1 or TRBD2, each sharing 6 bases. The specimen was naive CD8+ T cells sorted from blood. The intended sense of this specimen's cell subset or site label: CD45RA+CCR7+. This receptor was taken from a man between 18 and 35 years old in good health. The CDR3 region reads CASSVAGAGETQYF. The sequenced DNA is TGTGCCAGCAGCGTAGCGGGGGCCGGGGAGACCCAGTACTTC.